This T cell receptor (beta chain) was sequenced during a study of shared clonotypes between healthy human individuals. This clone was observed once. Generated by immunoSEQ multiplex PCR, the TCRdb table keeps only in-frame clones and is missing some. The data contain about 600,000 clones, roughly 97% of them singletons. CDR3 length equals 13 residues. Germline CDR1 is MNHNY and CDR2 is SVGAGI (reference sequence). Between the trimmed V and J ends, which lost 6 bases and 2 bases, there was a span of 10 bases. What was sequenced was naive CD4+ T cells sorted from blood. As for subset: CD45RA+ positively selected. This TCR derives from a woman aged 25 to 39 in good health. The chain links TRBV6-6 to TRBJ2-5; D remains ambiguous. This CDR3 is CASRISSQETQYF. In nucleotides, the CDR3 is TGTGCCAGCAGGATCAGCTCTCAAGAGACCCAGTACTTC.